This T cell receptor beta chain is drawn from a study of blood T cells in healthy people across ages. Together with a sample-barcoded 5' primer, a J-beta primer mix was included in a second PCR lasting roughly 6 to 12 cycles. TCRdb called the 5' RACE reads again in MiXCR, with one record for every CDR3 protein. This table has 1.5 million to 2 million distinct CDR3 sequences, about 35% appearing once. With 0 bases removed from V and 8 bases from J, the gap between germline ends came to 8 bases. The CDR3 has 13 residues. Germline V CDR1 and CDR2: LGHDT, YNNKEL (reference sequence). The sequenced sample consisted of blood. The V call is TRBV3-1, the J call TRBJ1-5, with D hard to call. The receptor was derived from a woman in her twenties or thirties in good health. The CDR3 coding sequence is TGTGCCAGCAGCCAAGATCTGTTTAAGCCCCAGCATTTT. It is translated as CASSQDLFKPQHF.